Presented here are 17 T cell receptor beta chains from one specimen sequenced in a study of blood T cell repertoires in COVID-19. Using immunoSEQ multiplex PCR, the repertoire was profiled, and TCRdb retains in-frame clones only, with some absent. Of over 120,000 clones listed, around 83% were seen once; the top ten hold roughly a tenth. The sequenced material came from peripheral blood. All receptors come from a man in his sixties with active or convalescent COVID-19.

This chain connects TRBV19 to TRBJ1-2; D perhaps matches TRBD1 (5 bases). The CDR3 totals 15 residues. The germline V gene encodes CDR1 LNHDA and CDR2 SQIVND (reference sequence). The ends were cut back, 5 bases at V and 3 bases at J, with 16 bases in the middle. CDR3 residues: CASSADIRVDYGYTF. The CDR3 coding sequence is TGTGCCAGTAGTGCGGACATCAGGGTGGACTATGGCTACACCTTC.

This rearrangement joins TRBV10-3 to TRBJ1-1; D is uncertain. V lost 3 bases, J lost 6 bases, and 11 bases lay in between. This CDR3 has 13 amino acids. The germline CDR1 and CDR2 sequences are ENHRY and SYGVKD. This CDR3 is CAISDGVTAEAFF. As DNA, the CDR3 is TGTGCCATCAGTGACGGGGTTACCGCTGAAGCTTTCTTT.

This clone was observed a single time. The chain is built from TRBV5-1 and TRBJ2-3, with TRBD2 matching over 13 bases. The V and J ends lost 4 bases and 2 bases, in that order; junction bases with no gene match: 4. Germline loops: CDR1 SGHRS, CDR2 YFSETQ. The CDR3 contains 16 residues. CDR3 in DNA: TGCGCCAGCAGCCAGACTAGCGGGGGGTTCACAGATACGCAGTATTTT. It codes for CASSQTSGGFTDTQYF.

This chain links TRBV29-1 with TRBJ2-3, with 8 bases aligning to TRBD2. The trim removed 7 bases at V and 1 base at J, leaving 10 bases unmatched. This CDR3 is 15 amino acids long. Germline-derived CDR1 and CDR2 are SQVTM and ANQGSEA. CDR3 residues: CSAPGLVGRTDTQYF. In nucleotides, the CDR3 is TGCAGCGCTCCGGGACTAGTCGGGCGCACAGATACGCAGTATTTT.

The chain employs TRBV7-2 and TRBJ1-1; D not resolved. Germline CDR1 reads SGHTA; CDR2 reads FQGNSA. The germline V and J ends were trimmed by 3 bases and 7 bases, with 12 bases remaining between them. This CDR3 has 13 residues. The CDR3 DNA is TGTGCCAGCAGCTTTAGGCAGACTGATGAAGCTTTCTTT. It encodes CASSFRQTDEAFF.

The chain uses TRBV3-1 (or the pseudogene TRBV3-2) and TRBJ1-5; D is possibly TRBD1 (5 bases). The length of the CDR3 is 18 residues. Trimming cost V 2 bases and J 1 base, with 18 bases left between them. Germline V CDR1 and CDR2: LGHDT, YNNKEL (reference sequence). The CDR3: CASSQTPPGRTSNQPQHF. The CDR3 nucleotides read TGTGCCAGCAGCCAAACCCCCCCCGGACGGACAAGCAATCAGCCCCAGCATTTT.

The rearrangement links TRBV4-3 to TRBJ2-2; TRBD2 agrees at 13 bases. With V trimmed by 1 base and J by 5 bases, 4 bases remained unmatched. Germline V lookup: CDR1 LGHNA, CDR2 YSLEER. The CDR3 has 17 amino acids. The CDR3 spells CASSQGTSGSRTGELFF. CDR3 sequence (DNA): TGCGCCAGCAGCCAAGGGACTAGCGGGAGTAGAACCGGGGAGCTGTTTTTT.

The genes are TRBV6-1 and TRBJ1-1; D gene uncertain. The CDR3 consists of 14 residues. V lost 2 bases to trimming and J lost 4 bases, with 11 bases between them. Per the germline V gene, CDR1 is MNHNS and CDR2 is SASEGT. CDR3 protein: CASSEPQMITEAFF. The CDR3 bases are TGTGCCAGCAGTGAACCCCAGATGATCACTGAAGCTTTCTTT.

The chain joins TRBV27 to TRBJ2-7; D is possibly TRBD1 (6 bases). Trimming pared 4 bases from V and 3 bases from J, leaving 16 bases between. Germline CDR1 is MNHEY and CDR2 is SMNVEV (reference sequence). This CDR3 spans 15 amino acids. This CDR3 is CASSSSSTGIYEQYF. In DNA, the CDR3 is TGTGCCAGCAGTTCCTCCTCGACAGGAATCTACGAGCAGTACTTC.

This chain's CDR3 is CASSPYILAGDTGELFF. Here the CDR3 DNA reads TGTGCCAGCAGCCCTTACATACTAGCGGGAGACACCGGGGAGCTGTTTTTT. V is TRBV11-2 and J is TRBJ2-2, with 11 bases aligning to TRBD2. The CDR3 is 17 amino acids. The germline gives CDR1 SGHAT, CDR2 FQNNGV. Trimming at V came to 5 bases and at J to 3 bases, leaving 8 bases not matched to a gene.

J is TRBJ2-5 and V is TRBV7-2; TRBD2 aligns across 7 bases. Looked up from germline, CDR1 is SGHTA and CDR2 is FQGNSA. The CDR3 has 14 residues. V was clipped by 1 base and J by 2 bases; unmatched bases: 1. The CDR3 here is CASSLGGSQETQYF. The CDR3 DNA reads TGTGCCAGCAGCTTAGGCGGGAGTCAAGAGACCCAGTACTTC. Looking up the rest from reference TRBV7-2 and TRBJ2-5 gives the full variable domain: GAGVSQSPSNKVTEKGKDVELRCDPISGHTALYWYRQSLGQGLEFLIYFQGNSAPDKSGLPSDRFSAERTGGSVSTLTIQRTQQEDSAVYLCASSLGGSQETQYFGPGTRLLVL.

This chain uses TRBV7-2 with TRBJ2-3, with TRBD2 identical over 7 bases. The CDR3 contains 17 residues. V lost 5 bases to trimming and J lost 7 bases; unmatched junction nucleotides: 18. CDR1 and CDR2 (germline): SGHTA, FQGNSA. CDR3 sequence: CASSPSRLAQYPNTQYF. In nucleotides, the CDR3 is TGTGCCAGCAGCCCCTCCCGACTAGCCCAATACCCGAATACGCAGTATTTT.

CDR3 DNA: TGTGCCAGCAGCCAACTCAATGAGCAGTTCTTC. It yields the protein CASSQLNEQFF. J is TRBJ2-1 and V is TRBV12-3 or TRBV12-4; D unresolved. This CDR3 contains 11 residues. V was clipped by 6 bases and J by 6 bases, with 6 bases between them.

In its sample, this clone was seen many times. The CDR3 loop reads CASSLLYGANYGYTF. CDR3 nucleotides: TGTGCCAGCAGTCTTTTGTATGGAGCTAACTATGGCTACACCTTC. This chain uses TRBV6-2 or TRBV6-3 with TRBJ1-2; D is ambiguous. With 5 bases removed from V and 0 bases from J, the gap between germline ends came to 13 bases. Per the germline V gene, CDR1 is MNHEY and CDR2 is SVGEGT. CDR3 length equals 15 residues.

V usage is TRBV3-1 (or the pseudogene TRBV3-2) and J usage is TRBJ1-2; D perhaps matches TRBD1 (5 bases). From germline, CDR1 is LGHDT and CDR2 YNNKEL (reference sequence). Trimming took off 4 bases at V and 8 bases at J, with 11 bases between the two ends. This CDR3 has 12 residues. The CDR3 coding sequence is TGTGCCAGCAGCCCCAGGGTGGGAGGCTACACCTTC. Protein product: CASSPRVGGYTF.

The chain employs TRBV5-4 and TRBJ2-3, with 9 bases fitting TRBD2. Germline V gene lookup returns CDR1 SGHNT and CDR2 YYREEE (reference sequence). Losses at the gene ends were 6 bases for V and 0 bases for J; bases not matched to a gene: 8. This CDR3 region has 16 residues. The CDR3 protein is CASTPLAGTSTDTQYF. The DNA for the CDR3 is TGTGCCAGCACCCCTCTAGCGGGGACTAGCACAGATACGCAGTATTTT.

The rearrangement joins TRBV7-2 to TRBJ1-5; tentatively, D is TRBD1 (5 bases). Trimming pared 5 bases from V and 0 bases from J, leaving 14 bases between. This CDR3 is 16 amino acids long. The V gene's germline CDR1 is SGHTA and CDR2 FQGNSA. The CDR3 nucleotides read TGTGCCAGCAGCCCCGGGGGGAGGGTTAGCAATCAGCCCCAGCATTTT. Translated, it gives CASSPGGRVSNQPQHF.